This TCR beta chain was obtained from a study of OX40 agonist ivuxolimab in advanced cancers. The data were produced by immunoSEQ multiplex PCR, yet TCRdb's version contains in-frame clones alone and is incomplete. The sample includes roughly 64,000 clones, 85% to 90% of them seen just once. Germline CDR1 MGHDK, CDR2 SYGVNS. The CDR3 is 15 residues long. J gave up 2 bases and V 8 bases, and 8 bases lay outside the gene matches. This receptor was taken from an adult with an advanced solid tumor such as melanoma, head and neck, liver or kidney cancer. The specimen was CD4+ or CD8+ T cells sorted from blood, collected in a trial of the OX40 agonist ivuxolimab. This chain uses TRBV25-1 with TRBJ2-2, with 7 nucleotides matching TRBD1. This chain's CDR3 is CASAPGQRNTGELFF. Written as DNA, the CDR3 is TGTGCCAGCGCCCCGGGACAGAGAAACACCGGGGAGCTGTTTTTT.